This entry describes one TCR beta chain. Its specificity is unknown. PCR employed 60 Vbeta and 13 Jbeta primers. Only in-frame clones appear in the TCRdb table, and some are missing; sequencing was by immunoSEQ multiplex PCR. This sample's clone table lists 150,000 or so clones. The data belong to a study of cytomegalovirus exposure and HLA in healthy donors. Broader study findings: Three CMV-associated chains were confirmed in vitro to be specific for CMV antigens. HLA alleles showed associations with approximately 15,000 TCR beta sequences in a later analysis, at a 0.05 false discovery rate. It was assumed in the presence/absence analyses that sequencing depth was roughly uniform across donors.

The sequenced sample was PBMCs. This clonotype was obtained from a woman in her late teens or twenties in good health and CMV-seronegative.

CDR3 region: CASSFQRGPGNTIYF. The DNA of the CDR3 is TGTGCCAGCAGCTTTCAAAGGGGGCCAGGAAACACCATATATTTT. This rearrangement joins TRBV7-8 to TRBJ1-3, with 7 bases identical to TRBD1. The CDR3 contains 15 residues. Trimming removed 3 bases from V and 4 bases from J; junction bases left unmatched: 6. From germline, CDR1 is SGHVS and CDR2 FQNEAQ.